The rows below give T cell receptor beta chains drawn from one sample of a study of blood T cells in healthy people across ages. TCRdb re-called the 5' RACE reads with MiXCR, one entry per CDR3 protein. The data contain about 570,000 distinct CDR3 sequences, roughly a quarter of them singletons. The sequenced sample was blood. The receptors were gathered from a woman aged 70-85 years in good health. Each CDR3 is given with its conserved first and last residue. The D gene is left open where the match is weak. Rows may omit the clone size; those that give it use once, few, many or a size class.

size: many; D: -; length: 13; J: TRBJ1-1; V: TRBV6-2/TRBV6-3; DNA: TGTGCCAGCAGTGCCTGGGGGAACACTGAAGCTTTCTTT; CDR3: CASSAWGNTEAFF
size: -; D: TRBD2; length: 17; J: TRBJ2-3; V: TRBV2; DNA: TGTGCCAGCAGTGACGAGATTCTGAGCGGGGGGCCAGATACGCAGTATTTT; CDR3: CASSDEILSGGPDTQYF
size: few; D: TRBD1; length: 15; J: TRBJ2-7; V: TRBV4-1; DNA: TGCGCCTGCAGCCTCCGACAGGGCGCGGTCTACGAGCAGTACTTC; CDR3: CACSLRQGAVYEQYF
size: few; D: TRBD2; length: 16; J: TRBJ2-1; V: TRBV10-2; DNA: TGCGCCAGCAGTGAGCGTTTAGGGGAGGGTACTCTTGAGCAGTTCTTC; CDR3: CASSERLGEGTLEQFF
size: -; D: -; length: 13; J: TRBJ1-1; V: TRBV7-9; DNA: TGTGCCAGCAGCTTTATAGGGGACACTGAAGCTTTCTTT; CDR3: CASSFIGDTEAFF
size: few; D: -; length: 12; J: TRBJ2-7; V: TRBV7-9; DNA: TGTGCCAGCAGCTCGAACAGGGACCAGGGGTACTTC; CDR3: CASSSNRDQGYF
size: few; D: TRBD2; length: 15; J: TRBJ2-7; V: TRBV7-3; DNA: TGTGCCAGCAGCTACCTAGCGGGGAGCTCCTACGAGCAGTACTTC; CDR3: CASSYLAGSSYEQYF
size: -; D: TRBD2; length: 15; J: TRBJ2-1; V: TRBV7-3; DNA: TGTGCCAGCAGCTTAAGGCCTAGCGGGGGCGATGAGCAGTTCTTC; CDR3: CASSLRPSGGDEQFF
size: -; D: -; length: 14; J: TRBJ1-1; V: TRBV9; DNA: TGTGCCAGCAGCGTAGTTGGGTTGAACACTGAAGCTTTCTTT; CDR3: CASSVVGLNTEAFF
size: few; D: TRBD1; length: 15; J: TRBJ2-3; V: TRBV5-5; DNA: TGTGCCAGCAGCTTCGGGGGACAGGGGTTAGATACGCAGTATTTT; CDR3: CASSFGGQGLDTQYF
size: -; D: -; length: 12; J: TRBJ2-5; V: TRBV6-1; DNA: TGTGCCAGCAGTGAAAAGGTCGAGACCCAGTACTTC; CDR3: CASSEKVETQYF
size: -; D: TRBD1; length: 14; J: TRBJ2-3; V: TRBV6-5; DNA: TGTGCCAGCAGCCCGGGACAGTACACAGATACGCAGTATTTT; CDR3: CASSPGQYTDTQYF
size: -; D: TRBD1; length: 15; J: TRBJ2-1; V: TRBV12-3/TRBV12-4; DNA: TGTGCCAGCAGTCAGACCGGGACAGGCATAAATGAGCAGTTCTTC; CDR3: CASSQTGTGINEQFF
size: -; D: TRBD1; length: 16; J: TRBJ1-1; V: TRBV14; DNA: TGTGCCAGCAGCCAAGATGACGGGACAGGGTGGACTGAAGCTTTCTTT; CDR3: CASSQDDGTGWTEAFF
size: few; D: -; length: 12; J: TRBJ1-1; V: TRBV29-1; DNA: TGCAGCGTTGAGGATGGAGGGTCTGGAGCTTTCTTT; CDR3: CSVEDGGSGAFF
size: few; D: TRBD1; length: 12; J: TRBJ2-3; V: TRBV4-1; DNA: TGCGCCAGCAGCCAAGGACAGGGCACGCAGTATTTT; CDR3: CASSQGQGTQYF
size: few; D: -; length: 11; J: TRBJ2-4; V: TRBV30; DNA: TGTGCCTGGAGTCTCGAAAACATTCAGTACTTC; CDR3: CAWSLENIQYF